Listed here are 8 T cell receptor beta chains from one sample, sequenced in a study of blood T cells in healthy people across ages (dated by TCRdb to between 2015 and 2016). Libraries came from 5' RACE. The sequencer was an Illumina HiSeq 2500. A second about 7 to 12 cycle PCR used a sample-barcoded 5' primer and a J-beta primer mix. Using fastp trimming at Q25 and MiXCR clonotype assembly, TCRdb reanalyzed the public sequencing data and kept in-frame beta chains. All rows with the same CDR3 protein become a single entry with the most common DNA and genes. Recorded for this sample are under 1 million distinct CDR3 sequences; under 45% of them occurred a single time. Roughly 18% of the sample is held by the ten biggest clonotypes. The sequenced sample was blood. These receptors originate from a man in his sixties in good health.

This clonotype occurred once. The rearrangement uses TRBV3-1 and TRBJ2-3, with D hard to call. Germline-derived CDR1 and CDR2 are LGHDT and YNNKEL (reference sequence). The V end lost 1 base, the J end lost 8 bases, and 13 bases lay between the germline ends. This CDR3 contains 14 residues. In DNA form, the CDR3 reads TGTGCCAGCAGCCAAGTCGGAGACTCAGGTACGCAGTATTTT. It yields the protein CASSQVGDSGTQYF.

The rearrangement uses TRBV3-1 and TRBJ2-4, with D uncertain. The CDR3 runs to 13 residues. Germline V CDR1 and CDR2: LGHDT, YNNKEL (reference sequence). Deletions cut 1 base from V and 2 bases from J, with 3 bases between. The CDR3 is CASSQGPKNIQYF. The DNA of the CDR3 is TGTGCCAGCAGCCAAGGACCCAAAAACATTCAGTACTTC.

This clonotype was detected many times. V is TRBV7-2 and J is TRBJ2-1; 16 nucleotides line up with TRBD2. CDR1 SGHTA and CDR2 FQGNSA come from the germline V gene. CDR3 length equals 17 residues. The V gene end was trimmed by 2 bases and the J gene end by 9 bases; junction bases not matched to a gene: 7. CDR3 protein: CASSLSGLAGGPGEQFF. The CDR3, as DNA: TGTGCCAGCAGCTTATCGGGACTAGCGGGGGGGCCTGGTGAGCAGTTCTTC. Full variable domain (remainder filled in from reference TRBV7-2 and TRBJ2-1): GAGVSQSPSNKVTEKGKDVELRCDPISGHTALYWYRQSLGQGLEFLIYFQGNSAPDKSGLPSDRFSAERTGGSVSTLTIQRTQQEDSAVYLCASSLSGLAGGPGEQFFGPGTRLTVL.

The CDR3 sequence: CASSYRRTVDEAFF. The CDR3 nucleotides are TGTGCCAGCAGCTACCGGAGGACAGTCGATGAAGCTTTCTTT. The V call is TRBV6-2 or TRBV6-3, the J call TRBJ1-1; D is perhaps TRBD1 (6 bases). CDR3 length: 14 residues. V shed 6 bases and J shed 7 bases, with 18 bases lying between them. Germline CDR1 reads MNHEY; CDR2 reads SVGEGT.

V gene TRBV4-1 combines with J gene TRBJ1-1; weak D call: TRBD1 (5 bases). V was cut by 1 base and J by 4 bases, with 19 bases left in between. Germline V gives CDR1 MGHRA, CDR2 YSYEKL. The CDR3 covers 17 residues. This CDR3 is CASSQAQWGGATTEAFF. In DNA, the CDR3 is TGCGCCAGCAGCCAAGCCCAATGGGGAGGGGCGACCACTGAAGCTTTCTTT.

The count of this clonotype is one. The missing conserved phenylalanine or tryptophan at the end of this CDR3 makes a read error likely. V gene TRBV7-9 combines with J gene TRBJ2-6; a possible D gene is TRBD2 (5 bases). Deletions cut 5 bases from V and 1 base from J, with 9 bases between. Looked up from germline, CDR1 is SEHNR and CDR2 is FQNEAQ (reference sequence). This CDR3 has 15 residues. In DNA form, the CDR3 reads TGTGCCAGCAGCGCCCGGGGATCTGGGGCCAACGTCCTGACTTCC. The encoded protein is CASSARGSGANVLTS.

The chain combines TRBV20-1 with TRBJ2-7; D might be TRBD2 (6 bases). Germline CDR1 and CDR2: DFQATT and SNEGSKA (reference sequence). The length of the CDR3 is 16 residues. Trimming removed 0 bases from V and 6 bases from J, with 21 bases in between. CDR3 sequence (DNA): TGCAGTGCTAGAGATCAATTGGGTGGCCGGGGGAGCGAGCAGTACTTC. Translating it yields CSARDQLGGRGSEQYF.

This clonotype was picked up one time. V gene TRBV29-1 combines with J gene TRBJ2-5; 7 nucleotides align to TRBD1. CDR3 length: 13 amino acids. The germline V gene encodes CDR1 SQVTM and CDR2 ANQGSEA. Trimming took 3 bases from V and 2 from J; bases not matched to a gene: 3. CDR3 amino acids: CSVEGDRQETQYF. CDR3 DNA sequence: TGCAGCGTTGAGGGGGACAGACAAGAGACCCAGTACTTC.